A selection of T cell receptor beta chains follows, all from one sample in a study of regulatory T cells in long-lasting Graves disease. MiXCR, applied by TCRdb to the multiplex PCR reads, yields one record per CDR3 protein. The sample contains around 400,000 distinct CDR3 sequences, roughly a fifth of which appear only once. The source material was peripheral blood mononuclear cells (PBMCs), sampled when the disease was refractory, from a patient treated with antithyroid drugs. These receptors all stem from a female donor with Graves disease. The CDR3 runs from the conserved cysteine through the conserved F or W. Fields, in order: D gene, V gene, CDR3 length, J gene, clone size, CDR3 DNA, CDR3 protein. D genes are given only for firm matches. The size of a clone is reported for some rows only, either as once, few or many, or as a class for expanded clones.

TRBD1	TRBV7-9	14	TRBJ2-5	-	TGTGCCAGCAGCTGGGACAGGGTGAGAGAGACCCAGTACTTC	CASSWDRVRETQYF
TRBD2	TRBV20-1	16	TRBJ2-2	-	TGCAGTGCTAGAGGAGGTAGCGGGAGGTCGGCCGGGGAGCTGTTTTTT	CSARGGSGRSAGELFF
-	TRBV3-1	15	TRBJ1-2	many	TGTGCCAGCAGCCAAGACGGATGGCGGAACTATGGCTACACCTTC	CASSQDGWRNYGYTF
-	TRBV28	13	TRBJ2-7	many	TGTGCCAGCAGTTTATCACCTCCCGACGAGCAGTACTTC	CASSLSPPDEQYF
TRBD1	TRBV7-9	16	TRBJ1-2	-	TGTGCCAGCAGTACCCTCCGGGACAGGGGGCAGAATGGCTACACCTTC	CASSTLRDRGQNGYTF
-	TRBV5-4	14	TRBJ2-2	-	TGTGCCAGCAGCTTGCGGGGAACCACCAGGGAGCTGTTTTTT	CASSLRGTTRELFF
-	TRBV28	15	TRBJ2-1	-	TGTGCCAGCAGTTTGGACAGTAGCTCCTACAATGAGCAGTTCTTC	CASSLDSSSYNEQFF
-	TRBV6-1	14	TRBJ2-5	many	TGTGCCAGCAGGGAGACTACAGGGTTGGAGACCCAGTACTTC	CASRETTGLETQYF
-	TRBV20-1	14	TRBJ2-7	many	TGCAGTGCTAGTGGGGACCCCCGGACCTACGAGCAGTACTTC	CSASGDPRTYEQYF
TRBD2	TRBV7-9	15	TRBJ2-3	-	TGTGCCAGCAGCGCCAAAATAGCGGGAACCGATACGCAGTATTTT	CASSAKIAGTDTQYF
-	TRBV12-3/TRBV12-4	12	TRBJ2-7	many	TGTGCCAGCAGTGTGGGTGGGGGCGAGCAGTACTTC	CASSVGGGEQYF
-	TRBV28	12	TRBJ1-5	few	TGTGCCAGCAGCTACGGGGTTCCGCCCCAGCATTTT	CASSYGVPPQHF
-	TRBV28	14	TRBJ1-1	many	TGTGCCGCAGCCCCGGGACAACTGAACACTGAAGCTTTCTTT	CAAAPGQLNTEAFF
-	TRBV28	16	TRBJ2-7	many	TGTGCCAGCAGTTTAGGGGGGACTCTCCCCTCCTACGAGCAGTACTTC	CASSLGGTLPSYEQYF
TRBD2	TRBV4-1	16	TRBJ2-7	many	TGTGCCAGCAGCCAAGACGGCACTAGCGGGGCTTACGAGCAGTACTTC	CASSQDGTSGAYEQYF
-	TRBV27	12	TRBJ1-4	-	TGTGCCAGCAGTCTACCAGGACAAAAACTGTTTTTT	CASSLPGQKLFF
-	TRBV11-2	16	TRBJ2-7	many	TGTGCCAGCAGCTTAGTCCCGTCGGAAGGGGCCTACGAGCAGTACTTC	CASSLVPSEGAYEQYF
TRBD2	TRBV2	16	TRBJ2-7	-	TGTGCCAGCAGTGAGGGGGGACTAGCGGGAATGTACGAGCAGTACTTC	CASSEGGLAGMYEQYF
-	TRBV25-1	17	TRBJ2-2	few	TGTGCCAGCAGTGAATTAGGGGGGCAGAAATCCGGCGGGGAGCTGTTTTTT	CASSELGGQKSGGELFF
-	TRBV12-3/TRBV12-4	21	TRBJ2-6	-	TGTGCCAGCAGTTTAACGAGGGCAGGGAGCCGTTTGAGCTCTGGGGCCAACGTCCTGACTTTC	CASSLTRAGSRLSSGANVLTF
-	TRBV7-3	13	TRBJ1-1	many	TGTGCCAGCAGCTTATGGGGTTTCACTGAAGCTTTCTTT	CASSLWGFTEAFF
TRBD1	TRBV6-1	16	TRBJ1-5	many	TGTGCCAGCAGCGCCCCCACAGGGGTTAGCAATCAGCCCCAGCATTTT	CASSAPTGVSNQPQHF
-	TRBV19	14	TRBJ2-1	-	TGTGCCAGTATGGACTTAAGCTCCTACAATGAGCAGTTCTTC	CASMDLSSYNEQFF
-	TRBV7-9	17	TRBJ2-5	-	TGTGCCAGCAGCTTAGTCTCGGGCAGGGGTGGGCCCGAGACCCAGTACTTC	CASSLVSGRGGPETQYF
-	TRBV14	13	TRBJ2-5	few	TGTGCCAGCAGCCACGTGGGGGGCGAGACCCAGTACTTC	CASSHVGGETQYF
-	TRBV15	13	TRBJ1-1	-	TGTGCCACCAGCAGAGAGGGGACAACTGAAGCTTTCTTT	CATSREGTTEAFF
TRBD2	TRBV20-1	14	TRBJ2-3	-	TGCAGTGCTAGAGATGGTCTAGCGGGGGATACGCAGTATTTT	CSARDGLAGDTQYF
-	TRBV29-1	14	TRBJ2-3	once	TGCAGCGGTGGCGGATGGCAGGGCACAGATACGCAGTATTTT	CSGGGWQGTDTQYF
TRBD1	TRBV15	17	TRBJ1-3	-	TGTGCCACCTCTCCGGGACAGGGGGGGGTGTCTGGAAACACCATATATTTT	CATSPGQGGVSGNTIYF
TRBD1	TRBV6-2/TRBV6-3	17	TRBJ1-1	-	TGTGCCAGCAGCCCGACAGGGGGCCTCACCCTGAACACTGAAGCTTTCTTT	CASSPTGGLTLNTEAFF
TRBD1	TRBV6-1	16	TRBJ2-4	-	TGTGCCAGCAGCTCACCAAGTAGGACAGGGGACGAAGTTCAGTACTTC	CASSSPSRTGDEVQYF
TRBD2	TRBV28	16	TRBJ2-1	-	TGTGCCAGCAGCCCCGGGGGGGTAGCGGGAACGAATGAGCAGTTCTTC	CASSPGGVAGTNEQFF
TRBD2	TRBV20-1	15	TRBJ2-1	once	TGCAGTGCTCCGCGGACTAGCGGGATCGGCGGTGAGCAGTTCTTC	CSAPRTSGIGGEQFF
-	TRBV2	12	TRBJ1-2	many	TGTGCCAGCAACCGGGGGGCGGATGGCTACACCTTC	CASNRGADGYTF
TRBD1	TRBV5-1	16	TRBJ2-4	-	TGCGCCAGCAGCTTTGGGGACAGGGAATCCAAAAACATTCAGTACTTC	CASSFGDRESKNIQYF
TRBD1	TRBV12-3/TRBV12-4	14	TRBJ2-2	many	TGTGCCAGCAGTTACAGGGGGCTGGCCGGGGAGCTGTTTTTT	CASSYRGLAGELFF
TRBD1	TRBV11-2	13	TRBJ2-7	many	TGTGCCAGCACCCAGACAGGGAACTACGAGCAGTACTTC	CASTQTGNYEQYF
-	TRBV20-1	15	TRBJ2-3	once	TGCAGTGCTAGAGATCTCCAGCGGGGCACAGATACGCAGTATTTT	CSARDLQRGTDTQYF
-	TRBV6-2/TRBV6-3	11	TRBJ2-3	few	TGTGCGACTGGACAGACAGATACGCAGTATTTT	CATGQTDTQYF
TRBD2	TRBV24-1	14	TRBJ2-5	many	TGTGCCACCAGTGATCCGGGAGGGCGCGAGACCCAGTACTTC	CATSDPGGRETQYF
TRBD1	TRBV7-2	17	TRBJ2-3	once	TGTGCCAGCAGCTTAGCTAAGGGACAGGGGGCTGCAGATACGCAGTATTTT	CASSLAKGQGAADTQYF